This TCR beta chain stems from a study of blood T cell repertoires in COVID-19. This CDR3 has 12 residues. Trimming removed 4 bases from V and 10 bases from J, with 9 bases in between. CDR1 is SGDLS and CDR2 is YYNGEE in the germline V gene. The repertoire was sequenced with immunoSEQ multiplex PCR; TCRdb's copy has only in-frame clones and lacks some. The data show about 330,000 clones, with around nine tenths seen just once and less than 6.5% held by the top ten. Residents of 24 US areas, aged about 18 to 95 years, made up the participants. The TCR sequence derives from a man between 25 and 39 years old who had recovered from COVID-19. The chain joins TRBV9 to TRBJ1-6; possibly TRBD1 for D (5 bases). What was sequenced was PBMCs or T cells enriched from blood (not recorded which). Here the CDR3 reads CASSRGGSPLHF. DNA for the CDR3: TGTGCCAGCAGCCGGGGGGGATCACCCCTCCACTTT. Using reference TRBV9 and TRBJ1-6 for the parts outside the CDR3, the full variable domain is DSGVTQTPKHLITATGQRVTLRCSPRSGDLSVYWYQQSLDQGLQFLIQYYNGEERAKGNILERFSAQQFPDLHSELNLSSLELGDSALYFCASSRGGSPLHFGNGTRLTVT.